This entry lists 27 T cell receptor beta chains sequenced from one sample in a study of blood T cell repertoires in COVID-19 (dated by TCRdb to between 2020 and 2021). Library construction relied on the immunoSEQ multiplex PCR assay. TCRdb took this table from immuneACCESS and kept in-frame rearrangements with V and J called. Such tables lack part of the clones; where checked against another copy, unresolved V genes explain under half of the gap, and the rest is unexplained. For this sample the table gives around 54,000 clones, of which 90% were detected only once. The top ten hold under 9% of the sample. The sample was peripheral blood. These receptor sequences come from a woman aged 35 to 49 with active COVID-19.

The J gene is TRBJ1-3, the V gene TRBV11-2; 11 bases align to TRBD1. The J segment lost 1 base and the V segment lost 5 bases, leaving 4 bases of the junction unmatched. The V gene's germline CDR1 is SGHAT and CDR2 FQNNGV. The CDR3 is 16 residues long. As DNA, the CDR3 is TGTGCCAGCAGCCCCGGACAGGGGGCATCTGGAAACACCATATATTTT. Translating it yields CASSPGQGASGNTIYF.

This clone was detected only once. Here the CDR3 reads CASSFSPLGANVLTF. The CDR3 DNA follows: TGTGCCAGCAGCTTTTCCCCCCTGGGGGCCAACGTCCTGACTTTC. The chain recombines TRBV11-1 with TRBJ2-6; no clear D gene. Germline assignment: CDR1 SGHAT and CDR2 FQDESV (reference sequence). The CDR3 loop spans 15 amino acids. V gave up 3 bases and J gave up 4 bases, with 10 bases separating them.

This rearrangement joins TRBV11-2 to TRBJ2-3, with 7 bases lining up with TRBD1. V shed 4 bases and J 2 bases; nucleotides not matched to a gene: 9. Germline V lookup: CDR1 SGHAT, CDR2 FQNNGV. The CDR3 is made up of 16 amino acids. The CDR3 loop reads CASSSTGATDTDTQYF. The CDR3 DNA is TGTGCCAGCAGCTCCACAGGGGCGACGGACACAGATACGCAGTATTTT.

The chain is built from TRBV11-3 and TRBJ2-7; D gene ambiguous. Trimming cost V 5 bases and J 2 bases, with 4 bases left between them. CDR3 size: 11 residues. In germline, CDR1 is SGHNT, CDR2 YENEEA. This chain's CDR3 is CASSHAYEQYF. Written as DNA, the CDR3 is TGTGCCAGCAGCCATGCCTACGAGCAGTACTTC.

For the CDR3, the DNA is TGTGCCAGCAGCCTTAGACAGGGTGCCGGCACAGATACGCAGTATTTT. Its protein product is CASSLRQGAGTDTQYF. The chain links TRBV4-2 to TRBJ2-3, with 7 bases lining up with TRBD1. Germline V gene sequence: CDR1 LGHNA, CDR2 YNFKEQ. This CDR3 contains 16 residues. The ends lost 4 bases at V and 1 base at J; junction bases unmatched: 8.

The CDR3 sequence: CASSLVAGRRTDTQYF. The CDR3 region has the DNA TGTGCCAGCAGCCTTGTCGCGGGCCGCCGCACAGATACGCAGTATTTT. The rearrangement uses TRBV3-1 (or the pseudogene TRBV3-2) and TRBJ2-3, with a tentative D call TRBD2 (5 bases). CDR3 length: 16 residues. The germline V gene has CDR1 LGHDT and CDR2 YNNKEL (reference sequence). V gave up 4 bases and J gave up 1 base, with 15 bases separating them.

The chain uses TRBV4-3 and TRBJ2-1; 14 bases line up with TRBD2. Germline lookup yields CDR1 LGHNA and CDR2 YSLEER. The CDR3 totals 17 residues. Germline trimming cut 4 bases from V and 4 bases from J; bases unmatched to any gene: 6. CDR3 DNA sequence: TGCGCCAGCAGCCCGGGACTAGCGGGGGACACGTACAATGAGCAGTTCTTC. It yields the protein CASSPGLAGDTYNEQFF.

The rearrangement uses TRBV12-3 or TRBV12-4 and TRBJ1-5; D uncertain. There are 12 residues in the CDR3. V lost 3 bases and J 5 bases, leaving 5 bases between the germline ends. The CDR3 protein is CASSFLDQPQHF. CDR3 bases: TGTGCCAGCAGTTTTTTAGATCAGCCCCAGCATTTT.

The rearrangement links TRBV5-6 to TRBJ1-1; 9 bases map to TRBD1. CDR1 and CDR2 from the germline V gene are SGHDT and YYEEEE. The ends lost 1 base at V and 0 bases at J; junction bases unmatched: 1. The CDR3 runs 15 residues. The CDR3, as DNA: TGTGCCAGCAGCTTGACAGGGGGCATGAACACTGAAGCTTTCTTT. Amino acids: CASSLTGGMNTEAFF.

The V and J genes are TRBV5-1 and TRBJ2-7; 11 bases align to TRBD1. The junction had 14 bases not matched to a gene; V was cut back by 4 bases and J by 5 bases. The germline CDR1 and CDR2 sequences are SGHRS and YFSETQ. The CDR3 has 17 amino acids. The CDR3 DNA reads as TGCGCCAGCAGCCCCCGCTCCGGGACAGGGGGAATCCACGAGCAGTACTTC. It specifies CASSPRSGTGGIHEQYF.

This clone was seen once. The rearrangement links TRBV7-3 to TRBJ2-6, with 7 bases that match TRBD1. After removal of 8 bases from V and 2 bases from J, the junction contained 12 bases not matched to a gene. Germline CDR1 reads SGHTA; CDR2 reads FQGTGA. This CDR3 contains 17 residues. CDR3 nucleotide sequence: TGTGCCAGCGGACAGACAGGGATCGCTCCTGGGGCCAACGTCCTGACTTTC. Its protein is CASGQTGIAPGANVLTF. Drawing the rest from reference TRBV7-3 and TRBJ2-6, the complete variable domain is GAGVSQTPSNKVTEKGKYVELRCDPISGHTALYWYRQSLGQGPEFLIYFQGTGAADDSGLPNDRFFAVRPEGSVSTLKIQRTERGDSAVYLCASGQTGIAPGANVLTFGAGSRLTVL.

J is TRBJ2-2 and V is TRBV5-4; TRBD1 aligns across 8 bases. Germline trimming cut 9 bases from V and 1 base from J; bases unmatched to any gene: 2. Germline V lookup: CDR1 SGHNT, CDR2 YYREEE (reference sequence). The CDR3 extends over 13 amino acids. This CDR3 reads CATGTGNTGELFF. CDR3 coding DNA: TGTGCCACCGGGACAGGGAACACCGGGGAGCTGTTTTTT.

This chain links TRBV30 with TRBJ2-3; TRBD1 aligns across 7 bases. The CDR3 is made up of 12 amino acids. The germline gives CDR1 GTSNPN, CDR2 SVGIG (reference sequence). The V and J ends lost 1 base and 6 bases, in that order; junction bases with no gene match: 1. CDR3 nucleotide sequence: TGTGCCTGGAGTGAGGGGGCCGATACGCAGTATTTT. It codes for CAWSEGADTQYF. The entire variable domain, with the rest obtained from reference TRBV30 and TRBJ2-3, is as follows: SQTIHQWPATLVQPVGSPLSLECTVEGTSNPNLYWYRQAAGRGLQLLFYSVGIGQISSEVPQNLSASRPQDRQFILSSKKLLLSDSGFYLCAWSEGADTQYFGPGTRLTVL.

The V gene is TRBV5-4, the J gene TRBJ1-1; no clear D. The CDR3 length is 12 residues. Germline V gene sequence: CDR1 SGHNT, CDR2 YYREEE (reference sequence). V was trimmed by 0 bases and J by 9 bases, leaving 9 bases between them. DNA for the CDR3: TGTGCCAGCAGCTTGGACTATAGTCAAGCTTTCTTT. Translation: CASSLDYSQAFF.

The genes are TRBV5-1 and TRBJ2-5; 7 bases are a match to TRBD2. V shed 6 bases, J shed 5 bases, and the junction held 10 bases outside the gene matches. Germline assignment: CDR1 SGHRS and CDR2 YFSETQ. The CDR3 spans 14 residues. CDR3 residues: CASNSGGGSETQYF. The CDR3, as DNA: TGCGCCAGCAATTCGGGGGGAGGGTCGGAGACCCAGTACTTC.

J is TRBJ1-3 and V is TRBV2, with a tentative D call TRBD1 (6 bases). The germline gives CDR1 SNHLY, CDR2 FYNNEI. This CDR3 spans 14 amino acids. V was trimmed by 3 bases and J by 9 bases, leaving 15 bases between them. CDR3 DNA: TGTGCCAGCAGTGACTACAGGGAAGGCGCCACCATATATTTT. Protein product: CASSDYREGATIYF. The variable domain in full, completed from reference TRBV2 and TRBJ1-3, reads EPEVTQTPSHQVTQMGQEVILRCVPISNHLYFYWYRQILGQKVEFLVSFYNNEISEKSEIFDDQFSVERPDGSNFTLKIRSTKLEDSAMYFCASSDYREGATIYFGEGSWLTVV.

The DNA for the CDR3 is TGTGCCAGTAGTATATTAGCGGGGAAAAACAATGAGCAGTTCTTC. It yields the protein CASSILAGKNNEQFF. This rearrangement joins TRBV19 to TRBJ2-1; 8 bases agree with TRBD2. In germline, CDR1 is LNHDA, CDR2 SQIVND (reference sequence). This CDR3 contains 15 residues. V was clipped by 2 bases and J by 5 bases; unmatched bases: 5.

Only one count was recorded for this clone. CDR3 nucleotide sequence: TGTGCCAGCAGTGAAAACAGGGGAGGCTATGGCTACACCTTC. Amino acids: CASSENRGGYGYTF. The genes are TRBV2 and TRBJ1-2; 7 bases match TRBD1. Germline CDR1 SNHLY, CDR2 FYNNEI. The CDR3 contains 14 residues. With V trimmed by 2 bases and J by 4 bases, 4 bases remained unmatched. The complete variable domain, with remaining parts taken from reference TRBV2 and TRBJ1-2, reads EPEVTQTPSHQVTQMGQEVILRCVPISNHLYFYWYRQILGQKVEFLVSFYNNEISEKSEIFDDQFSVERPDGSNFTLKIRSTKLEDSAMYFCASSENRGGYGYTFGSGTRLTVV.

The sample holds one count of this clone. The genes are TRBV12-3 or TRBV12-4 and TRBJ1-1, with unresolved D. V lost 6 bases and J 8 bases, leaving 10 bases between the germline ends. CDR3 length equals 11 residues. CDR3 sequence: CASSPSREAFF. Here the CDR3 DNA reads TGTGCCAGCAGCCCTTCACGGGAAGCTTTCTTT.

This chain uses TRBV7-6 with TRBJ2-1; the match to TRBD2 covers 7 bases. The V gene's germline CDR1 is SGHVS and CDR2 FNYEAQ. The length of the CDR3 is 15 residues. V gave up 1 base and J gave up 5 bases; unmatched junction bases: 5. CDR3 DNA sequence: TGTGCCAGCAGCTTAGATCGGGGGGAAAACAATGAGCAGTTCTTC. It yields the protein CASSLDRGENNEQFF.

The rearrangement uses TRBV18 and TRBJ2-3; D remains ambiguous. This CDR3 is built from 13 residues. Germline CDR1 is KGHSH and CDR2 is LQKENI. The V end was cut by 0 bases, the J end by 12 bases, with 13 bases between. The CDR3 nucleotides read TGTGCCAGCTCACCACCGTCCTTTACAGATCAGTATTTT. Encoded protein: CASSPPSFTDQYF.

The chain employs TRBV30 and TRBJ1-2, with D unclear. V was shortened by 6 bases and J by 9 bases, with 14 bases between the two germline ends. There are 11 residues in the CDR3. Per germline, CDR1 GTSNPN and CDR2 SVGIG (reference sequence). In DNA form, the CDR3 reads TGTGCCTGTCAGGCAACCATAAGCTACACCTTC. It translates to CACQATISYTF.

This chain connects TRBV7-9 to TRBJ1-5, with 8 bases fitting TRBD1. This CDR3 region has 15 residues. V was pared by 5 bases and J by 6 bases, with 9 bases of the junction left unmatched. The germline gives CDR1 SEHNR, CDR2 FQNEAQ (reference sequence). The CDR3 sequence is CASSQSAGGGQPQHF. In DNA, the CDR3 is TGTGCCAGCAGCCAGTCGGCAGGGGGCGGTCAGCCCCAGCATTTT. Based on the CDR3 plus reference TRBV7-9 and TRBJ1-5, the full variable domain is DTGVSQNPRHKITKRGQNVTFRCDPISEHNRLYWYRQTLGQGPEFLTYFQNEAQLEKSRLLSDRFSAERPKGSFSTLEIQRTEQGDSAMYLCASSQSAGGGQPQHFGDGTRLSIL.

In DNA form, the CDR3 reads TGTGCCACCAGCAGAGGAGCGGGGGGGGAGACCCAGTACTTC. It codes for CATSRGAGGETQYF. The rearrangement uses TRBV15 and TRBJ2-5; 10 nucleotides match TRBD2. This CDR3 has 14 residues. CDR1 and CDR2 (germline): LNHNV, YYDKDF (reference sequence). Losses at the gene ends were 1 base for V and 5 bases for J; bases not matched to a gene: 1.

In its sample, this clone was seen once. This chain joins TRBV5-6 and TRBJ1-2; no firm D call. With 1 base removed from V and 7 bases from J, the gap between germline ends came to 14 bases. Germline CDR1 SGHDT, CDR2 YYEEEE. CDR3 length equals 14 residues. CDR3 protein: CASSLTVTPRGYTF. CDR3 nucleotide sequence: TGTGCCAGCAGCTTGACAGTCACCCCCCGTGGCTACACCTTC.

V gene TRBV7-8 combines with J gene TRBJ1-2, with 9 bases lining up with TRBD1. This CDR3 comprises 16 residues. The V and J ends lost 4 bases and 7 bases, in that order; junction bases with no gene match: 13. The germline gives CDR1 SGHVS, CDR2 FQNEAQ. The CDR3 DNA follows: TGTGCCAGCAGCTACCGGGACAGGGCTGAGGCAGTTGGCTACACCTTC. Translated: CASSYRDRAEAVGYTF.

CDR3 nucleotide sequence: TGTGCCAGCAGCTTAGAATTCGCGGCGGGGGGCGAAGAGACCCAGTACTTC. It is translated as CASSLEFAAGGEETQYF. V is TRBV7-2 and J is TRBJ2-5, with TRBD2 matching 8 bases. Germline CDR1 is SGHTA and CDR2 is FQGNSA. This CDR3 region has 17 residues. The V gene end was trimmed by 1 base and the J gene end by 3 bases; junction bases not matched to a gene: 10.